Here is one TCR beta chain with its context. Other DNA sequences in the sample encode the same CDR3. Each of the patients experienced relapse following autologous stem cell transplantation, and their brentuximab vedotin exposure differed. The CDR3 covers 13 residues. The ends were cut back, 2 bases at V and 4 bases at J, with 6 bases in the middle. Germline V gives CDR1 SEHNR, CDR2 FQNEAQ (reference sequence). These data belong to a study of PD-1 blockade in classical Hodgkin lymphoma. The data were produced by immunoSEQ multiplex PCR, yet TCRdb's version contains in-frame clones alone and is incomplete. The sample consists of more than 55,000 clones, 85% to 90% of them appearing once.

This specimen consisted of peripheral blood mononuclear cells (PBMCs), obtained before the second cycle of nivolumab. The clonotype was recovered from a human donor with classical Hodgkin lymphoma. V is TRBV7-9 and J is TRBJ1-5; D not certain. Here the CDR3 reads CASSLQGNQPQHF. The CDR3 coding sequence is TGTGCCAGCAGCTTACAAGGGAATCAGCCCCAGCATTTT. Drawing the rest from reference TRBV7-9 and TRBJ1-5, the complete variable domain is DTGVSQNPRHKITKRGQNVTFRCDPISEHNRLYWYRQTLGQGPEFLTYFQNEAQLEKSRLLSDRFSAERPKGSFSTLEIQRTEQGDSAMYLCASSLQGNQPQHFGDGTRLSIL.